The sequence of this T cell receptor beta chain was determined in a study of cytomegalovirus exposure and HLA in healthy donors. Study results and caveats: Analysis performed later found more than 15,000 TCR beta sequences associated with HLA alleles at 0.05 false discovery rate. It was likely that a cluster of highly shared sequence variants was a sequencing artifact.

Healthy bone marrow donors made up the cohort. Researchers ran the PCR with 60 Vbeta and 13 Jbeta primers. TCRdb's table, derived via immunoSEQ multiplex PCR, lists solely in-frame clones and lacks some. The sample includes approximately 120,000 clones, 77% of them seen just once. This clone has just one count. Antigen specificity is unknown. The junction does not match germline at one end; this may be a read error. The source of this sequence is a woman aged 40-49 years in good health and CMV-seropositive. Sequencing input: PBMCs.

This CDR3 reads CASLAGGRNAQFF. CDR3 DNA: TGTGCCAGCTTAGCGGGAGGGAGGAATGCGCAGTTCTTC. The chain has TRBV28 and TRBJ2-1, with 11 bases identical to TRBD2. The length of the CDR3 is 13 residues. Germline V gene sequence: CDR1 MDHEN, CDR2 SYDVKM.